This TCR beta chain derives from a study of CD8 T cells in ankylosing spondylitis. The study's findings and limits: Reactive arthritis synovial fluid and blood were previously reported to contain some motif variants.

Quantitative 5'-RACE with molecular barcodes was used to make the TCR beta libraries. From the 5' RACE reads, TCRdb called clonotypes with MiXCR, one entry per CDR3 protein. The repertoire holds roughly 250,000 distinct CDR3 sequences, approximately 9% seen once, with 6.8% in the top ten. As regards this clonotype: The antigen remains undetermined.

Germline CDR1 and CDR2: DFQATT and SNEGSKA (reference sequence). This CDR3 has 12 amino acids. Trimming pared 6 bases from V and 5 bases from J, leaving 13 bases between. This chain connects TRBV20-1 to TRBJ1-2; D might be TRBD1 (5 bases). The sequenced material came from blood, either unsorted or a sorted T cell fraction (not recorded which). The origin of this receptor is a male donor with ankylosing spondylitis or in good health (not recorded which). CDR3: CSASVGDYGYTF. The CDR3 bases are TGCAGTGCGAGCGTAGGGGATTATGGCTACACCTTC.